The TCR beta chain under discussion was sequenced for a study of T cell responses to AZD1222 COVID-19 vaccine. J lost 4 bases, V lost 4 bases, and 10 bases had no gene match. CDR3 length: 17 amino acids. Per germline, CDR1 LNHDA and CDR2 SQIVND (reference sequence). Some clones are missing from TCRdb's copy, which holds only in-frame ones; the method was immunoSEQ multiplex PCR. The sample holds 65,000 to 70,000 clones; over 80% are singletons and the top ten take 25%. Pooling of second doses given at about 4 or about 12 weeks was done. This clonotype was obtained from an adult who received the AZD1222 COVID-19 vaccine. The sequenced sample was peripheral blood, obtained 28 days after the second AZD1222 dose. The chain uses TRBV19 and TRBJ1-5; 10 bases map to TRBD1. The CDR3, as DNA: TGTGCCAGTAGTACTCGTCTTGGACAGGGGGAAAATCAGCCCCAGCATTTT. The encoded protein is CASSTRLGQGENQPQHF.